The present T cell receptor beta chain was sequenced within a study of blood T cell repertoires in COVID-19. Germline lookup yields CDR1 SNHLY and CDR2 FYNNEI. The junction had 1 base not matched to a gene; V was cut back by 6 bases and J by 0 bases. The CDR3 is made up of 14 amino acids. The method was immunoSEQ multiplex PCR; TCRdb's version includes in-frame clones alone and lacks a portion of them. Of some 530,000 clones detected, about nine tenths appear once; the ten largest clones hold roughly 8.5%. The receptor was derived from a woman in her fifties or sixties who had recovered from COVID-19. This sequence joins TRBV2 and TRBJ1-3, with 8 bases aligning to TRBD1. The material sequenced was PBMCs or T cells enriched from blood (not recorded which). CDR3 region: CASSGTGSGNTIYF. The CDR3 bases are TGTGCCAGCAGCGGGACAGGCTCTGGAAACACCATATATTTT.